This TCR beta chain was sequenced for a study of blood T cell repertoires in COVID-19 (TCRdb year 2020). Broadly, across the study: Samples from collaborators originated in the United States, Italy and Spain and spanned both the acute and convalescent phases of COVID-19. The material from the prospective study consisted of cDNA or gDNA derived from T cells, B-cell-depleted T cells, or PBMCs. The dataset comprised deeply sampled blood TCRbeta repertoires from subjects exposed to, actively infected with, or recovered from COVID-19. The repertoires were released in a freely available public database meant as a resource for research on the immune response to SARS-CoV-2. The samples were drawn from two sources: the first 160 participants of the ongoing ImmuneRACE study, and 1,000 to 1,500 subjects contributed by 6 global collaborators. Sample metadata almost always included a de-identified subject ID, COVID-19 status, age in years and sex. Where available, HLA class I and class II types were obtained from metadata supplied by the sample provider rather than from assay-based typing.

On this clone: This receptor's antigen is unknown. There are no base qualities to consult, and no much larger clone falls within one base.

Collaborating institutions collected whole blood in K2EDTA tubes following their own protocols. Collaborator samples were shipped for TCRbeta analysis as frozen whole blood, isolated PBMCs, or DNA extracted from either sample type. CDR3 length: 16 amino acids, cysteine to phenylalanine. The kept DNA is CDR3 alone, 48 bases in frame from the first base. Based on the germline V gene, the CDR1 and CDR2 sequences are SNHLY and FYNNEI. V is trimmed back by 6 bases and J by 6 bases, and the junction contains 17 bases that no gene match accounts for. TCRbeta CDR3 regions were amplified from genomic DNA using the immunoSEQ Assay, a bias-controlled multiplex PCR. As for the original processing: The number of nucleated cells in each sample was estimated from the amplification of reference gene primers within the assay. Sequence reads were collapsed and filtered to measure the absolute abundance of every unique TCRbeta CDR3 rearrangement. For each sample, productive Simpson clonality was calculated as the square root of Simpson's diversity index over productive rearrangements. Not all clones reach the TCRdb copy of this immuneACCESS table, which keeps in-frame sequences only. Checked studies attribute under half of the gap to unresolved V genes and leave the rest unexplained. V and J calls and clone size come straight from that table; D and trimming were deduced from the DNA. The sample table lists about 240,000 clones, 82% of them with a count of one. The ten largest clonotypes hold under 15% of the sample.

Study-wide findings and limitations: The amount of clinical and demographic metadata varied by source and participant and was provided uncurated.

The specimen was peripheral blood. The chain is encoded by TRBV2 joined to TRBJ2-7, and 7 junctional nucleotides match TRBD1. This clonotype was obtained from a woman aged 55-69 years with active or convalescent COVID-19. The DNA sequence is TGTGCCAGCAGAGAATTCCTAGGACAGGTAGCCTTCGAGCAGTACTTC. The encoded protein is CASREFLGQVAFEQYF.